This is a list of T cell receptor beta chains from one sample in a study of cytomegalovirus exposure and HLA in healthy donors. Clones were read by immunoSEQ multiplex PCR, and TCRdb kept only the in-frame ones, dropping some. The repertoire holds about 130,000 clones, with roughly 85% as singletons. The sequenced material came from PBMCs. These receptors all come from a man aged 35-49 years in good health and CMV-seropositive. Both conserved end residues are part of each CDR3. A D gene is named only where the DNA matches it firmly. Clone size, where shown, is once, few, many, or a class for clones that have expanded.

TRBV14,TRBJ2-5,.,.,TGTGCCAGCAGCCAATCCGCCGGCGGGGCCCAGTACTTC,CASSQSAGGAQYF
TRBV7-2,TRBJ2-7,.,TRBD2,TGTGCCAGCAGCTCCGCGGGACTAGCGGGAGTCGAGCAGTACTTC,CASSSAGLAGVEQYF
TRBV28,TRBJ2-7,.,.,TGTGCCAGCAGAGAGAACTACGAGCAGTACTTC,CASRENYEQYF
TRBV4-1,TRBJ2-7,.,TRBD2,TGCGCCAGCAGCCAAGAACCCGGACTAGCCTACGAGCAGTACTTC,CASSQEPGLAYEQYF
TRBV19,TRBJ2-2,few,.,TGTGCCACCTCTCAAGGGGGGGCTGCGAACACCGGGGAGCTGTTTTTT,CATSQGGAANTGELFF
TRBV27,TRBJ1-3,once,.,TGTGCCAGCAGTTTTGGAGGGGCTGGAAACACCATATATTTT,CASSFGGAGNTIYF
TRBV4-1,TRBJ1-5,.,.,TGCGCCAGCAGCCACCGGGGAGGGGATAGCAATCAGCCCCAGCATTTT,CASSHRGGDSNQPQHF
TRBV11-2,TRBJ2-7,.,.,TGTGCCAGCAGCTCCTGGGACACCCGGGGTTACGAGCAGTACTTC,CASSSWDTRGYEQYF
TRBV5-1,TRBJ2-2,few,TRBD2,TGCGCCAGCAGCCGACTAGCAAACACCGGGGAGCTGTTTTTT,CASSRLANTGELFF
TRBV19,TRBJ1-1,few,.,TGTGCCAGTAGTATATACGCAACGGCGGTAGGGAACACTGAAGCTTTCTTT,CASSIYATAVGNTEAFF
TRBV11-2,TRBJ2-7,.,.,TGTGCCAGCAGCCCGATACGCGAGGGAATGGGGCAGTACTTC,CASSPIREGMGQYF
TRBV15,TRBJ1-4,.,.,TGTGCCACCAGCAGAGTCGGGAGGGGGGTCGGGGAAAAACTGTTTTTT,CATSRVGRGVGEKLFF
TRBV4-1,TRBJ2-7,.,.,TGCGCCAGCAGCCAATCGGGGAGGTCGAACTACGAGCAGTACTTC,CASSQSGRSNYEQYF
TRBV7-2,TRBJ1-2,.,.,TGTGCCAGCAGTTTTGGGAGTTGGGGGGGAAATGGCTACACCTTC,CASSFGSWGGNGYTF
TRBV28,TRBJ2-7,once,TRBD2,TGTGCCAGCAGCCCAGCGGGGGGTAACTACGAGCAGTACTTC,CASSPAGGNYEQYF
TRBV28,TRBJ2-7,.,TRBD2,TGTGCCAGTTTCCCTAGCGGTACAGTCTACGAGCAGTACTTC,CASFPSGTVYEQYF
TRBV29-1,TRBJ2-5,.,.,TGCAGCGTTGAAAGGACAGTGGACCCACAAGAGACCCAGTACTTC,CSVERTVDPQETQYF
TRBV28,TRBJ1-6,.,.,TGTGCCAGCAAAGTGGGAGAAAGTCACTATAATTCACCCCTCCACTTT,CASKVGESHYNSPLHF
TRBV19,TRBJ1-1,few,.,TGTGCCAGTGGAACGGGACTGATAATGAACACTGAAGCTTTCTTT,CASGTGLIMNTEAFF
TRBV4-1,TRBJ1-5,.,.,TGCGCCAGCAGCCCCCGCGGGGGGACAAATCAGCCCCAGCATTTT,CASSPRGGTNQPQHF
TRBV2,TRBJ2-3,.,TRBD1,TGTGCCAGCAGAGGGGACAGGGGCACAGATACGCAGTATTTT,CASRGDRGTDTQYF
TRBV15,TRBJ2-1,.,.,TGTGCCACCAGCAGAGGGGGGCAGACTTACAATGAGCAGTTCTTC,CATSRGGQTYNEQFF
TRBV2,TRBJ1-1,few,.,TGTGCCAGCAGTGAGCTGACAGTGAACACTGAAGCTTTCTTT,CASSELTVNTEAFF
TRBV27,TRBJ2-1,.,TRBD2,TGTGCCAGCAGCCCCCCCCTAGCGGGAGGGCTGGGGAATGAGCAGTTCTTC,CASSPPLAGGLGNEQFF
TRBV5-1,TRBJ2-7,.,TRBD2,TGCGCCAGCAGTTACTCCGGGACTAGAGGCGAGCAGTACTTC,CASSYSGTRGEQYF
TRBV18,TRBJ2-1,.,TRBD2,TGTGCCAGTCGACTAGCGGGAGGGAAGCAGTTCTTC,CASRLAGGKQFF
TRBV5-1,TRBJ2-1,.,TRBD1,TGCGCCAGCAGCTTAACAGGGGGCCAGGAGCAGTTCTTC,CASSLTGGQEQFF
TRBV10-2,TRBJ1-1,.,TRBD1,TGCGCCAGCAGTGACAGGGGGCCTGAAGCTTTCTTT,CASSDRGPEAFF
TRBV5-1,TRBJ2-7,few,.,TGCGCCAGCAGCTTGGAAGGGGCGTTAGGATACGAGCAGTACTTC,CASSLEGALGYEQYF
TRBV19,TRBJ2-3,.,TRBD2,TGTGCCATCTCACCAGCGCGGGGGTCAGATACGCAGTATTTT,CAISPARGSDTQYF
TRBV5-5,TRBJ2-7,.,.,TGTGCCAGCAGGTTGGGGGGGACAGCCTACGAGCAGTACTTC,CASRLGGTAYEQYF
TRBV30,TRBJ1-2,.,.,TGTGCCCCGGGCCCCCTGCGGGACTATGGCTACACCTTC,CAPGPLRDYGYTF
TRBV30,TRBJ2-7,few,TRBD2,TGTGCCTGGAGTGGGCGCGGGAGCTCCTACGAGCAGTACTTC,CAWSGRGSSYEQYF
TRBV5-4,TRBJ2-2,.,TRBD2,TGTGCCAGCAGCTCTCGTTTTAGCGGGGCCACCGGGGAGCTGTTTTTT,CASSSRFSGATGELFF
TRBV5-1,TRBJ2-7,.,TRBD2,TGCGCCAGCAGCACCGGGACTAGCGGCTACGAGCAGTACTTC,CASSTGTSGYEQYF
TRBV5-1,TRBJ1-1,.,TRBD1,TGCGCCAGCAGCTTGGCGACAGGGGGTGAAGCTTTCTTT,CASSLATGGEAFF
TRBV7-2,TRBJ2-7,few,.,TGTGCCAGCAGCTCCCCTTCCGGGGAGCAGTACTTC,CASSSPSGEQYF
TRBV10-1,TRBJ2-1,.,.,TGCGCCAGCTCCTCCGGGGACTACAATGAGCAGTTCTTC,CASSSGDYNEQFF
TRBV9,TRBJ2-6,.,.,TGTGCCAGCAGCGCGGGTCTTTTTTACTCTGGGGCCAACGTCCTGACTTTC,CASSAGLFYSGANVLTF
TRBV4-1,TRBJ1-3,.,.,TGCGCCAGCAGCCCCGACAGTCACTCTGGAAACACCATATATTTT,CASSPDSHSGNTIYF
TRBV5-8,TRBJ1-6,.,.,TGTGCCAGCAGCTTGGTCGGAGTTCAGGGCAATAATTCACCCCTCCACTTT,CASSLVGVQGNNSPLHF
TRBV7-2,TRBJ1-5,.,TRBD1,TGTGCCAGCAGCTTAAGGCAGGGGGTCAATCAGCCCCAGCATTTT,CASSLRQGVNQPQHF
TRBV19,TRBJ2-2,.,.,TGTGCCAGTAGTATCCTTTACGACAGCCAGAACACCGGGGAGCTGTTTTTT,CASSILYDSQNTGELFF
TRBV4-1,TRBJ1-1,.,.,TGCGCCAGCAGCCTGACAGTTATGAACACTGAAGCTTTCTTT,CASSLTVMNTEAFF
TRBV13,TRBJ2-7,.,TRBD2,TGTGCCAGCAGCTTAGGGGGTAGCGGGAGACTCGAGCAGTACTTC,CASSLGGSGRLEQYF
TRBV30,TRBJ1-1,.,.,TGTGCCTGGAGTACAGGGTTGAACACTGAAGCTTTCTTT,CAWSTGLNTEAFF
TRBV5-1,TRBJ1-4,.,TRBD1,TGCGCCAGCAGCTTGGGGGACAGGGGTGAAAAACTGTTTTTT,CASSLGDRGEKLFF
TRBV7-6,TRBJ2-1,.,TRBD2,TGTGCCAGCAGTCAGACTAGCGGGAACTACAATGAGCAGTTCTTC,CASSQTSGNYNEQFF
TRBV19,TRBJ2-3,.,TRBD2,TGTGCCAGTAGTATAAGACTAGCGGGAGATGGATGGACAGATACGCAGTATTTT,CASSIRLAGDGWTDTQYF
TRBV4-2,TRBJ1-1,.,.,TGTGCCAGCAGCCAAGAGGTACAGCTGAACACTGAAGCTTTCTTT,CASSQEVQLNTEAFF